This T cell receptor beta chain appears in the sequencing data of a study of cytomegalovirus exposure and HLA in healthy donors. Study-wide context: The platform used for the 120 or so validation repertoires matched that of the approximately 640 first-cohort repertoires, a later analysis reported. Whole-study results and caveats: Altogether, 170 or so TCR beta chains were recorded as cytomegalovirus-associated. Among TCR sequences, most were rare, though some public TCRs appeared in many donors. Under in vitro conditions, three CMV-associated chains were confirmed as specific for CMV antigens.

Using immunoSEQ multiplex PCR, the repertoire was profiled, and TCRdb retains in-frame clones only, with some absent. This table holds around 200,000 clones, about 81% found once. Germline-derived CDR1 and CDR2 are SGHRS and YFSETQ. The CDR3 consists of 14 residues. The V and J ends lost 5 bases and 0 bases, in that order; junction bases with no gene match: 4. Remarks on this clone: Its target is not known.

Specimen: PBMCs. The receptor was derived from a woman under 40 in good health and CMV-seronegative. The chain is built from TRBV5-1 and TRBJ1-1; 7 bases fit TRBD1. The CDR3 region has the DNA TGCGCCAGCAGATCGACAGGGATGAACACTGAAGCTTTCTTT. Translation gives CASRSTGMNTEAFF.